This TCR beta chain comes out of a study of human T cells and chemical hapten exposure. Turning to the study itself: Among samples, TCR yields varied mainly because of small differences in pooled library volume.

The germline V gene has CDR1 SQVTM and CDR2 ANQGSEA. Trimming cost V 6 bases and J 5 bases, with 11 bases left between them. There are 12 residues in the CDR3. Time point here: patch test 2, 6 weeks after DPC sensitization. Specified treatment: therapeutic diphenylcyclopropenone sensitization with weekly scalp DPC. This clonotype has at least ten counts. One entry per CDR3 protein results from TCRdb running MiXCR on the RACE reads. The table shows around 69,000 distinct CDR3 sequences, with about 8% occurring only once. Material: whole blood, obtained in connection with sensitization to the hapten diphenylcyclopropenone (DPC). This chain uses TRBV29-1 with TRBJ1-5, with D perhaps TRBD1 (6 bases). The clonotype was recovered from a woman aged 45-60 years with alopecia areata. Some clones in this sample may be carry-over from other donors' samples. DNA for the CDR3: TGCAGCGTAGGGGGGAGGGATCAGCCCCAGCATTTT. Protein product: CSVGGRDQPQHF.